This entry lists 2 T cell receptor beta chains sequenced from one sample in a study of blood T cell repertoires in COVID-19. The method was immunoSEQ multiplex PCR; TCRdb's version includes in-frame clones alone and lacks a portion of them. The sample has over 85,000 clones, around nine tenths seen once; the top ten hold around 20%. The specimen sequenced was peripheral blood. The source of these receptors is a woman aged 80 or older with acute or convalescent COVID-19.

The chain uses TRBV24-1 and TRBJ2-6; 9 nucleotides agree with TRBD1. The CDR3 contains 18 residues. Germline-derived CDR1 and CDR2 are KGHDR and SFDVKD. V lost 4 bases, J lost 0 bases, and 6 bases stayed unmatched. Written as DNA, the CDR3 is TGTGCCACCAGTGAAACGGGACAGGGAGTCTCTGGGGCCAACGTCCTGACTTTC. It yields the protein CATSETGQGVSGANVLTF.

The rearrangement joins TRBV5-6 to TRBJ2-3; D possibly corresponds to TRBD1 (7 bases). Trimming pared 4 bases from V and 4 bases from J, leaving 13 bases between. The length of the CDR3 is 14 residues. The germline V gene has CDR1 SGHDT and CDR2 YYEEEE. CDR3 sequence (DNA): TGTGCCAGCAGCCTGCAGGGGGGCGCAGATACGCAGTATTTT. It codes for CASSLQGGADTQYF.